A single sample gave rise to the 17 T cell receptor beta chains below, sequenced in a study of CD8 T cells in ankylosing spondylitis. TCRdb reprocessed the 5' RACE reads with MiXCR, giving one entry per CDR3 protein. The data hold a few hundred thousand distinct CDR3 sequences, with about 10% observed a single time. The sample was blood, either unsorted or a sorted T cell fraction (not recorded which). These receptors all stem from a male donor with ankylosing spondylitis or in good health (not recorded which).

This clonotype was found many times. The V and J genes are TRBV11-2 and TRBJ2-3, with 8 nucleotides matching TRBD2. The CDR3 spans 15 residues. Germline CDR1 reads SGHAT; CDR2 reads FQNNGV. Trimming removed 2 bases from V and 3 bases from J; junction bases left unmatched: 4. CDR3: CASSLIAGGTDTQYF. The CDR3 DNA sequence: TGTGCCAGCAGCTTAATCGCGGGGGGTACAGATACGCAGTATTTT. The full variable domain, its missing parts supplied by reference TRBV11-2 and TRBJ2-3, is EAGVAQSPRYKIIEKRQSVAFWCNPISGHATLYWYQQILGQGPKLLIQFQNNGVVDDSQLPKDRFSAERLKGVDSTLKIQPAKLEDSAVYLCASSLIAGGTDTQYFGPGTRLTVL.

This clonotype showed up just a few times. The rearrangement links TRBV15 to TRBJ2-3; the D gene could be TRBD1 or TRBD2 (6 bases each). Germline V gene lookup returns CDR1 LNHNV and CDR2 YYDKDF (reference sequence). With 5 bases removed from V and 3 bases from J, the gap between germline ends came to 15 bases. This CDR3 is 15 amino acids long. This chain's CDR3 is CATSGRDTKTDTQYF. The CDR3 coding sequence is TGTGCCACCAGCGGGCGGGACACCAAAACAGATACGCAGTATTTT.

V usage is TRBV3-1 and J usage is TRBJ1-6, with D uncertain. The CDR3 covers 14 residues. CDR1 is LGHDT, CDR2 YNNKEL, per germline (reference sequence). The V end lost 1 base, the J end lost 7 bases, and 8 bases lay between the germline ends. The CDR3: CASSQGVENSPLHF. The CDR3 coding sequence is TGTGCCAGCAGCCAAGGGGTCGAGAATTCACCCCTCCACTTT. Supplemented by reference TRBV3-1 and TRBJ1-6, the full variable domain reads DTAVSQTPKYLVTQMGNDKSIKCEQNLGHDTMYWYKQDSKKFLKIMFSYNNKELIINETVPNRFSPKSPDKAHLNLHINSLELGDSAVYFCASSQGVENSPLHFGNGTRLTVT.

This clonotype was observed at least ten times. The chain combines TRBV20-1 with TRBJ2-2, with D perhaps TRBD2 (5 bases). This CDR3 has 16 amino acids. Germline values: CDR1 DFQATT, CDR2 SNEGSKA (reference sequence). V shed 0 bases and J shed 4 bases, with 15 bases lying between them. Here the CDR3 reads CSARERVHSATGELFF. The CDR3 DNA follows: TGCAGTGCTAGAGAGAGGGTGCATAGCGCCACCGGGGAGCTGTTTTTT.

This clonotype showed up many times. V is TRBV20-1 and J is TRBJ2-1; D is perhaps TRBD2 (5 bases). The CDR3 sequence is 14 residues long. The V end was cut by 3 bases, the J end by 7 bases, with 16 bases between. Germline loops: CDR1 DFQATT, CDR2 SNEGSKA (reference sequence). DNA of the CDR3: TGCAGTGCTAGTGGGGAGATATGGGGAAATGAGCAGTTCTTC. Its translation is CSASGEIWGNEQFF.

Many counts were recorded for this clonotype. The chain combines TRBV6-1 with TRBJ2-3; D possibly corresponds to TRBD2 (6 bases). From germline, CDR1 is MNHNS and CDR2 SASEGT. This CDR3 region has 14 residues. With 5 bases removed from V and 3 bases from J, the gap between germline ends came to 12 bases. CDR3 sequence: CASSREATTDTQYF. CDR3 DNA sequence: TGTGCCAGCAGTAGGGAGGCTACGACAGATACGCAGTATTTT.

This clonotype was recorded many times. J is TRBJ2-3 and V is TRBV5-8, with D perhaps matching TRBD1 or TRBD2 (6 bases each). Between the trimmed V and J ends, which lost 5 bases and 2 bases, there was a span of 15 bases. Germline V lookup: CDR1 SGHTS, CDR2 YDEGEE. The CDR3 is 15 amino acids. DNA for the CDR3: TGTGCCAGCAGAATGAGGGGGGCAGTCACAGATACGCAGTATTTT. Its translation is CASRMRGAVTDTQYF.

This clonotype was counted many times. This chain connects TRBV20-1 to TRBJ1-6; D not certain. The ends were cut back, 3 bases at V and 6 bases at J, with 12 bases in the middle. From germline, CDR1 is DFQATT and CDR2 SNEGSKA (reference sequence). This CDR3 spans 14 amino acids. The CDR3 DNA reads TGCAGTGCTAGTTCGGGATTTGGTAATTCACCCCTCCACTTT. This translates into CSASSGFGNSPLHF.

The gene calls are TRBV7-3 and TRBJ2-3; TRBD2 aligns across 7 bases. CDR1 and CDR2 from the germline V gene are SGHTA and FQGTGA. J gave up 1 base and V 10 bases, and 11 bases lay outside the gene matches. The CDR3 extends over 15 amino acids. This CDR3 is CATAPWAGGTDTQYF. The DNA of the CDR3 is TGTGCCACCGCCCCGTGGGCGGGGGGCACAGATACGCAGTATTTT.

This clonotype was seen more than once but under ten times. The CDR3 nucleotides are TGCGCCAGCAGCTTACAGGGGGCGCACGGGGAGCTGTTTTTT. Translating gives CASSLQGAHGELFF. The chain has TRBV5-1 and TRBJ2-2; 9 bases map to TRBD1. CDR3 length: 14 residues. Trimming took 2 bases from V and 7 from J; bases not matched to a gene: 3. From germline, CDR1 is SGHRS and CDR2 YFSETQ.

The table lists this clonotype with many counts. V and J are TRBV15 and TRBJ2-4; 8 bases line up with TRBD1. Germline loops: CDR1 LNHNV, CDR2 YYDKDF (reference sequence). V lost 4 bases to trimming and J lost 9 bases; unmatched junction nucleotides: 8. This CDR3 contains 14 residues. CDR3 residues: CATSKDRELGIQYF. CDR3 bases: TGTGCCACCAGCAAGGACAGGGAGTTGGGCATTCAGTACTTC.

This clonotype was seen ten or more times. J is TRBJ2-6 and V is TRBV25-1; no clear D gene. Germline V CDR1 and CDR2: MGHDK, SYGVNS. The ends were cut back, 2 bases at V and 1 base at J, with 6 bases in the middle. CDR3 size: 15 residues. CDR3 sequence (DNA): TGTGCCAGCAGTGAAGGGTGGTCTGGGGCCAACGTCCTGACTTTC. Translation gives CASSEGWSGANVLTF.

This clonotype was picked up a small number of times. Relative to the germline gene, one junction end is altered; a read error may explain this. The rearrangement uses TRBV18 and TRBJ1-2; no firm D call. CDR1 and CDR2 (germline): KGHSH, LQKENI. The CDR3 is 15 residues long. The CDR3: CASSPSPVSDYGYPF. CDR3 bases: TGTGCCAGCTCACCATCCCCAGTAAGCGACTATGGCTACCCCTTC.

This clonotype has a count of ten or more. J is TRBJ2-4 and V is TRBV20-1, with TRBD1 matching over 7 bases. The CDR3 contains 14 residues. The germline CDR1 and CDR2 sequences are DFQATT and SNEGSKA (reference sequence). The V and J ends lost 7 bases and 0 bases, in that order; junction bases with no gene match: 6. CDR3 bases: TGCAGTGGCACAGGGGAGCTAGCCAAAAACATTCAGTACTTC. Protein sequence: CSGTGELAKNIQYF.

This chain links TRBV3-1 with TRBJ2-7, with TRBD2 identical over 11 bases. V lost 3 bases, J lost 0 bases, and 13 bases stayed unmatched. CDR3 length: 19 amino acids. Germline V gives CDR1 LGHDT, CDR2 YNNKEL (reference sequence). This chain's CDR3 is CASSQAWGDLAGGSYEQYF. In DNA form, the CDR3 reads TGTGCCAGCAGCCAGGCCTGGGGCGACCTAGCGGGGGGCTCCTACGAGCAGTACTTC.

Ten or more counts support this clonotype. CDR3 coding DNA: TGTGCCAGCAGCGCCCGGGACGGGAGCTCCTACAATGAGCAGTTCTTC. Residues: CASSARDGSSYNEQFF. The chain recombines TRBV5-5 with TRBJ2-1; a possible D gene is TRBD2 (6 bases). The CDR3 sequence is 16 residues long. CDR1 SGHKS and CDR2 YYEKEE come from the germline V gene (reference sequence). The V and J ends lost 4 bases and 0 bases respectively, with 14 bases between them.

This clonotype came up a few times. The chain uses TRBV7-6 and TRBJ1-6; D call uncertain. V shed 1 base and J shed 0 bases, with 7 bases lying between them. Germline V gene data show CDR1 as SGHVS and CDR2 as FNYEAQ. CDR3 size: 16 residues. The DNA of the CDR3 is TGTGCCAGCAGCTTAGAATTCAGCTCCTATAATTCACCCCTCCACTTT. Protein product: CASSLEFSSYNSPLHF.